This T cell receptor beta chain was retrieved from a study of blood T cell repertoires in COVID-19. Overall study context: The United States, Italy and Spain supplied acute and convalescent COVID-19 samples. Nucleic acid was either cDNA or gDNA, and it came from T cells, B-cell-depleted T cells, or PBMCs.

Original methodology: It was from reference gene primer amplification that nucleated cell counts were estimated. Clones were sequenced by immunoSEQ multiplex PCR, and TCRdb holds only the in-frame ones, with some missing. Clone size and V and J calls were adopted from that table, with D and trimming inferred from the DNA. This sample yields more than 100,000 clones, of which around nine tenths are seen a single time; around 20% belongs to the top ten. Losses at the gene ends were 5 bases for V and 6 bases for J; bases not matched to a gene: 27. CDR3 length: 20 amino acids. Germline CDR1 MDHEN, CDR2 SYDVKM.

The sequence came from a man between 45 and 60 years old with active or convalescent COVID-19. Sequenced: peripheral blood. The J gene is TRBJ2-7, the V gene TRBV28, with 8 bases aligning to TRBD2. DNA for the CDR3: TGTGCCAGCAGTCCCGTAGCGGGAAGAGGGATAATGCGGGCAGGATCCGAGCAGTACTTC. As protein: CASSPVAGRGIMRAGSEQYF.